One T cell receptor beta chain is described in this entry. The data belong to a study of shared clonotypes between healthy human individuals. Germline V gene sequence: CDR1 SGHTA, CDR2 FQGNSA. Trimming removed 4 bases at V and 3 bases at J, with 10 bases between. This CDR3 spans 13 amino acids. Per the study methods: There were no quality scores in the junction-only immunoSEQ sequences, so filtering differed. The table came from immunoSEQ multiplex PCR; TCRdb's copy has only in-frame clones and leaves some out. V and J calls and clone size follow that table, whereas D and trimming were derived from the DNA. This sample has around 99,000 clones, with 68% found just once.

The sequencing sample was made of memory CD8+ T cells sorted from blood. Regarding subset: CD45RO+ cells pooled with CCR7-negative TemRA cells. The clonotype was recovered from a man aged 25-45 years in good health. This chain links TRBV7-2 with TRBJ2-7; TRBD1 or TRBD2 may be the D gene (5 bases each). The CDR3 sequence: CASSSGTGYEQYF. The CDR3 DNA sequence: TGTGCCAGCAGCTCCGGGACGGGCTACGAGCAGTACTTC.